A selection of T cell receptor beta chains follows, all from one sample in a study of PD-1 blockade in classical Hodgkin lymphoma. Sequenced by immunoSEQ multiplex PCR; TCRdb stores in-frame clones only, minus some. Of 30,000 to 40,000 clones listed, approximately 90% are singletons. Material: CD4+ T cells from blood, obtained at baseline. These receptors all stem from a human donor with classical Hodgkin lymphoma. Each CDR3 is given with its conserved first and last residue. The order of the fields is V gene, clone size, J gene, D gene, CDR3 protein, CDR3 DNA. The D gene is left open where the match is weak. A clone size is listed for some rows: how often the clone was seen (once, few, many), or a class if it is expanded.

>TRBV9|.|TRBJ2-7|TRBD1
CASSVGGQGIHEQYF
TGTGCCAGCAGCGTAGGGGGACAGGGTATCCACGAGCAGTACTTC
>TRBV5-1|.|TRBJ2-7|TRBD1
CASSLVLDRPTYEQYF
TGCGCCAGCAGCTTGGTCTTGGACAGGCCAACTTACGAGCAGTACTTC
>TRBV10-3|once|TRBJ2-1|TRBD2
CAISVLLAGVSNEQFF
TGTGCCATCAGTGTGTTACTAGCGGGAGTTAGTAATGAGCAGTTCTTC
>TRBV9|.|TRBJ2-1|.
CASSARAPGNEQFF
TGTGCCAGCAGCGCCCGGGCCCCTGGGAATGAGCAGTTCTTC
>TRBV10-2|.|TRBJ2-3|.
CASTGNSRSTDTQYF
TGCGCCAGCACGGGGAACAGCCGGTCCACAGATACGCAGTATTTT
>TRBV6-1|once|TRBJ1-1|.
CASSSQGNTEAFF
TGTGCCAGCAGTTCACAGGGTAACACTGAAGCTTTCTTT
>TRBV28|.|TRBJ1-2|.
CASSPPRGYGYTF
TGTGCCAGCAGTCCACCTAGAGGGTATGGCTACACCTTC
>TRBV7-2|.|TRBJ1-2|TRBD1
CASRVPGQVPTNYGYTF
TGTGCCAGCAGGGTTCCGGGACAGGTCCCCACTAACTATGGCTACACCTTC
>TRBV30|once|TRBJ2-7|TRBD2
CAWSTLQGLDSYEQYF
TGTGCCTGGAGTACCCTCCAGGGACTAGACTCCTACGAGCAGTACTTC
>TRBV4-1|once|TRBJ2-7|TRBD1
CASSQGTGQGAGEQYF
TGCGCCAGCAGCCAAGGGACGGGACAGGGGGCAGGAGAGCAGTACTTC
>TRBV27|few|TRBJ1-2|.
CASSLYGGDGYTF
TGTGCCAGCAGTTTATACGGCGGGGATGGCTACACCTTC
>TRBV6-1|few|TRBJ1-1|.
CASSEKRGFTEAFF
TGTGCCAGCAGTGAAAAACGGGGGTTCACTGAAGCTTTCTTT
>TRBV4-2|.|TRBJ1-2|.
CASSQQGFRGYTF
TGTGCCAGCAGCCAACAGGGTTTTAGGGGCTACACCTTC
>TRBV6-4|once|TRBJ2-1|TRBD1
CASSGIGTGRYNEQFF
TGTGCCAGCAGCGGGATCGGGACAGGGCGGTACAATGAGCAGTTCTTC
>TRBV2|.|TRBJ2-7|TRBD2
CASSVFRAKEALAGGKTYEQYF
TGTGCCAGCAGTGTATTTCGGGCAAAGGAAGCACTAGCGGGAGGGAAAACCTACGAGCAGTACTTC
>TRBV10-3|once|TRBJ2-2|TRBD2
CAISESGANTGELFF
TGTGCCATCAGTGAGAGCGGGGCCAACACCGGGGAGCTGTTTTTT
>TRBV6-1|.|TRBJ2-1|.
CASSQRRGWNEQFF
TGTGCCAGCAGCCAACGAAGGGGCTGGAATGAGCAGTTCTTC
>TRBV18|.|TRBJ2-7|.
CASSPGMTAAYF
TGTGCCAGCTCACCTGGGATGACAGCCGCGTACTTC
>TRBV28|once|TRBJ1-5|.
CASSLKGGYQPQHF
TGTGCCAGCAGTTTAAAGGGGGGGTATCAGCCCCAGCATTTT
>TRBV10-1|.|TRBJ2-2|.
CASSDPRTGNTGELFF
TGCGCCAGCAGTGACCCCAGGACCGGGAACACCGGGGAGCTGTTTTTT
>TRBV19|.|TRBJ1-2|TRBD1
CASSTPRGLRYGYTF
TGTGCCAGTAGTACCCCAAGGGGGCTACGGTATGGCTACACCTTC
>TRBV7-8|.|TRBJ2-5|TRBD2
CASSLDNLAGGRTQYF
TGTGCCAGCAGCTTAGATAACCTAGCGGGAGGAAGGACCCAGTACTTC
>TRBV27|.|TRBJ2-1|.
CASSFAIVFPNEQFF
TGTGCCAGCAGTTTCGCAATAGTCTTCCCCAATGAGCAGTTCTTC
>TRBV18|.|TRBJ1-1|TRBD1
CASSRGTGGFFF
TGTGCCAGCTCCCGCGGGACAGGTGGTTTTTTCTTT
>TRBV30|few|TRBJ1-2|.
CAWGTNYGYTF
TGTGCCTGGGGTACCAACTATGGCTACACCTTC
>TRBV7-6|.|TRBJ2-3|.
CASSRAITDTQYF
TGTGCCAGCAGCCGGGCTATTACAGATACGCAGTATTTT
>TRBV7-9|.|TRBJ2-3|.
CASSLGHTDTQYF
TGTGCCAGCAGCTTAGGACACACAGATACGCAGTATTTT
>TRBV10-1|.|TRBJ2-5|.
CATGSSRFETQYF
TGCGCCACAGGGTCCAGTAGGTTTGAGACCCAGTACTTC